This TCR beta chain was sequenced in a study of tumor-infiltrating lymphocytes in primary liver carcinoma. The wider study: Samples gave roughly 3.5 to 7.5 million productive TCRbeta reads, similar across tissue types.

From unsorted bulk tissue weighing roughly 18-31 mg, DNA and RNA were co-extracted. Study conclusions and caveats: Tumor-adjacent and tumor-blood pairs overlapped less than tumor region pairs did. The difference in top-250-clone fraction between tumors and blood was significant, favoring tumors (p = 0.039).

About this clonotype: The antigen remains undetermined. Since no conserved phenylalanine or tryptophan closes the CDR3, a read error is the likely cause.

Production of TCR beta cDNA used 400 to 650 ng total RNA together with a constant-region primer. Modified slightly, ARM-PCR produced TCR beta libraries over three nested multiplex PCR rounds. A C-beta reverse primer and TRBV1-TRBV30 forward primers served in each of the first two PCR rounds, at about 10 cycles apiece. TCRdb called the multiplex PCR reads again in MiXCR, with one record for every CDR3 protein. The sample contains roughly 120,000 distinct CDR3 sequences, approximately 68% of which appear only once. The CDR3 is 16 residues long. Germline values: CDR1 SGHAT, CDR2 FQNNGV. This receptor was identified in a woman in her sixties with primary liver carcinoma and hepatitis B virus infection. This chain links TRBV11-2 with TRBJ2-7, with 9 bases fitting TRBD2. The specimen sequenced was tumor-adjacent normal liver tissue. DNA of the CDR3: TGTGACAGCAGCAAGGGACTAGCTGGAGGGCCCTACGAGCAGTACTTA. This translates into CDSSKGLAGGPYEQYL.